This is a list of T cell receptor beta chains from one sample in a study of T cell responses to AZD1222 COVID-19 vaccine. The protocol was immunoSEQ multiplex PCR, while the TCRdb copy is restricted to in-frame clones and leaves out a portion. The profile shows 130,000 or so clones, 86% of them singletons. This specimen was peripheral blood, taken on day 0 of AZD1222 vaccination. The receptor source for this set is an adult in good health. Each CDR3 is given with its conserved first and last residue. Each record gives: clone size, D gene, J gene, V gene, CDR3 protein, CDR3 DNA. D genes are given only for firm matches. Size tells how often a clone was seen (once, few, many) or the class of an expanded clone, and some rows leave it out.

few,.,TRBJ2-7,TRBV18,CASSPTGGEQYF,TGTGCCAGCTCACCAACAGGTGGCGAGCAGTACTTC
.,.,TRBJ2-3,TRBV30,CAWRIGRWTDSTDTQYF,TGTGCCTGGAGAATAGGTCGGTGGACAGACTCTACAGATACGCAGTATTTT
.,.,TRBJ2-2,TRBV14,CASSQVGAPGSVF,TGTGCCAGCAGCCAAGTAGGGGCACCGGGGAGCGTTTTT
.,.,TRBJ1-2,TRBV7-3,CASSLGSRGAYGYTF,TGTGCCAGCAGCCTTGGGTCGAGGGGCGCCTATGGCTACACCTTC
.,TRBD1,TRBJ2-7,TRBV4-3,CASSPGTGGIYEQYF,TGCGCCAGCAGCCCCGGGACAGGGGGCATCTACGAGCAGTACTTC
.,TRBD1,TRBJ2-7,TRBV9,CASSGRQGSSYEQYF,TGTGCCAGCAGCGGAAGACAGGGTAGCTCCTACGAGCAGTACTTC
.,TRBD1,TRBJ1-2,TRBV6-5,CASSRTGTGISGYTF,TGTGCCAGCAGTCGAACCGGGACAGGGATAAGTGGCTACACCTTC
few,TRBD1,TRBJ1-6,TRBV2,CASRDYRDRGSPLHF,TGTGCCAGCAGGGACTACCGGGACAGGGGTTCACCCCTCCACTTT
.,TRBD2,TRBJ2-3,TRBV29-1,CSGRTSSDTQYF,TGCAGCGGCAGGACTAGTTCAGATACGCAGTATTTT
.,.,TRBJ2-3,TRBV19,CASSISFHGGTDTQYF,TGTGCCAGTAGTATTAGCTTCCACGGTGGCACAGATACGCAGTATTTT
.,.,TRBJ2-7,TRBV4-1,CASSQDVPTQLYEQYF,TGCGCCAGCAGCCAAGATGTCCCGACCCAACTCTACGAGCAGTACTTC
.,.,TRBJ1-1,TRBV30,CAWSMTRNTEAFF,TGTGCCTGGAGTATGACAAGGAACACTGAAGCTTTCTTT
.,.,TRBJ1-4,TRBV10-3,CAISEFGQLATNEKLFF,TGTGCCATCAGTGAGTTCGGACAGCTTGCAACTAATGAAAAACTGTTTTTT